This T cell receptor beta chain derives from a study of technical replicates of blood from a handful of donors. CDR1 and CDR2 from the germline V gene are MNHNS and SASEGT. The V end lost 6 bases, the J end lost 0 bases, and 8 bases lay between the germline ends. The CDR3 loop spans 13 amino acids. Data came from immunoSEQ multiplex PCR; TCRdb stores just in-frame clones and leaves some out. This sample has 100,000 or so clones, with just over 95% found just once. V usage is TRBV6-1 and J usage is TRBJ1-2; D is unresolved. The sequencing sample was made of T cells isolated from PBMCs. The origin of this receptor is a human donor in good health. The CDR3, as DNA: TGTGCCAGCAGGACACCTTCTAACTATGGCTACACCTTC. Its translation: CASRTPSNYGYTF.